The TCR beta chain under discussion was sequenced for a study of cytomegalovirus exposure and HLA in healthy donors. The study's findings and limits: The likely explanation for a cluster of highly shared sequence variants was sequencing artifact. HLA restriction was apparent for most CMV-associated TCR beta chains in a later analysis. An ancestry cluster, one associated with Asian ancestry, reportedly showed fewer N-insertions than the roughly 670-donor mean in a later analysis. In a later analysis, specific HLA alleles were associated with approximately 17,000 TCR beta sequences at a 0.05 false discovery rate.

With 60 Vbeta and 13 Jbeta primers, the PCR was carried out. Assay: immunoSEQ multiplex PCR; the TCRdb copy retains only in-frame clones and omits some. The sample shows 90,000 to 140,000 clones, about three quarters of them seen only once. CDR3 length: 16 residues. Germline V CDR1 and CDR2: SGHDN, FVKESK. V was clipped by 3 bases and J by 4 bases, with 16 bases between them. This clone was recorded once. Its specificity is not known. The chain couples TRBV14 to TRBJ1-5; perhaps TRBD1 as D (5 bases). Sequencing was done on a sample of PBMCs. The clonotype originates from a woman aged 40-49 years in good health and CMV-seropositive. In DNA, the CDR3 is TGTGCCAGCAGCCACCCCGAAGGGAGGGGTAATCAGCCCCAGCATTTT. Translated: CASSHPEGRGNQPQHF.